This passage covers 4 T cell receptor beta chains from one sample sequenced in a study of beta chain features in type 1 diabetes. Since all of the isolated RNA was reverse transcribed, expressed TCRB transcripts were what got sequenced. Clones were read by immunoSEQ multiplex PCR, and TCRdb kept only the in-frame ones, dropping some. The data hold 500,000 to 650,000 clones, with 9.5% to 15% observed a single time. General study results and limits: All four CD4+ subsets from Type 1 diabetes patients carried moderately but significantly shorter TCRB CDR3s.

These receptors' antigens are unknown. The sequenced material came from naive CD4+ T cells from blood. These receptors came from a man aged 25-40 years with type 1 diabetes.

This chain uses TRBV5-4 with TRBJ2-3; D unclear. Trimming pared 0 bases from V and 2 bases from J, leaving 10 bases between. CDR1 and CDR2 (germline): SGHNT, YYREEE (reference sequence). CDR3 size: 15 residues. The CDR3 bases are TGTGCCAGCAGCTTGGATCTCAGACCCACAGATACGCAGTATTTT. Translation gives CASSLDLRPTDTQYF.

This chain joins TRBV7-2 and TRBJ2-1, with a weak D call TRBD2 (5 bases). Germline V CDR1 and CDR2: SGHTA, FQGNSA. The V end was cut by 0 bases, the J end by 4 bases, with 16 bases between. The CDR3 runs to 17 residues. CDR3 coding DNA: TGTGCCAGCAGCTTAGCCGGAGGCTCCACGGGGTACAATGAGCAGTTCTTC. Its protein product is CASSLAGGSTGYNEQFF.

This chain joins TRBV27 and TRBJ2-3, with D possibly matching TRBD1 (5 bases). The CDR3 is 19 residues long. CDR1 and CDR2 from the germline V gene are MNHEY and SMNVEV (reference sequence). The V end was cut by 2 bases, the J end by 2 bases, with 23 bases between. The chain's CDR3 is CASSLLAIRQPLTTDTQYF. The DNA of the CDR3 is TGTGCCAGCAGTTTACTGGCCATTCGACAGCCCCTAACCACAGATACGCAGTATTTT.

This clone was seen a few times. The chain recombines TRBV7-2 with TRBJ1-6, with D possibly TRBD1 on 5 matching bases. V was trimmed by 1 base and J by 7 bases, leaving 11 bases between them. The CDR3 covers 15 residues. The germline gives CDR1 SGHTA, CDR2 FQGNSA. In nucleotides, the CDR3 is TGTGCCAGCAGCTTAGTCGGGGGTGAGAATTCACCCCTCCACTTT. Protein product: CASSLVGGENSPLHF.